This T cell receptor beta chain was identified during a study of blood T cell repertoires in COVID-19. Background on the study: Sites across the United States, Italy and Spain contributed samples from acute and convalescent COVID-19. PBMCs, B-cell-depleted T cells, or T cells provided the cDNA or gDNA that made up the material.

Authors' data handling: Amplification of reference gene primers was used by the study to estimate nucleated cell counts. The method was immunoSEQ multiplex PCR; TCRdb's version includes in-frame clones alone and lacks a portion of them. The D gene and trimming were derived from the DNA, and the V and J assignments and clone size from that table. Among about 300,000 clones, about 89% were seen once, and the ten largest hold 5% to 7%. This CDR3 contains 14 residues. Germline CDR1 reads SGHRS; CDR2 reads YFSETQ. V was clipped by 2 bases and J by 5 bases, with 14 bases between them. The rearrangement uses TRBV5-1 and TRBJ2-7; D may be TRBD2 (6 bases). The sequenced material came from peripheral blood. This sequence originates from a man between 18 and 29 years old who had recovered from COVID-19. Here the CDR3 reads CASSFGSRRDEQYF. DNA of the CDR3: TGCGCCAGCAGCTTCGGGAGCAGGCGAGACGAGCAGTACTTC. The variable domain in full, completed from reference TRBV5-1 and TRBJ2-7, reads KAGVTQTPRYLIKTRGQQVTLSCSPISGHRSVSWYQQTPGQGLQFLFEYFSETQRNKGNFPGRFSGRQFSNSRSEMNVSTLELGDSALYLCASSFGSRRDEQYFGPGTRLTVT.